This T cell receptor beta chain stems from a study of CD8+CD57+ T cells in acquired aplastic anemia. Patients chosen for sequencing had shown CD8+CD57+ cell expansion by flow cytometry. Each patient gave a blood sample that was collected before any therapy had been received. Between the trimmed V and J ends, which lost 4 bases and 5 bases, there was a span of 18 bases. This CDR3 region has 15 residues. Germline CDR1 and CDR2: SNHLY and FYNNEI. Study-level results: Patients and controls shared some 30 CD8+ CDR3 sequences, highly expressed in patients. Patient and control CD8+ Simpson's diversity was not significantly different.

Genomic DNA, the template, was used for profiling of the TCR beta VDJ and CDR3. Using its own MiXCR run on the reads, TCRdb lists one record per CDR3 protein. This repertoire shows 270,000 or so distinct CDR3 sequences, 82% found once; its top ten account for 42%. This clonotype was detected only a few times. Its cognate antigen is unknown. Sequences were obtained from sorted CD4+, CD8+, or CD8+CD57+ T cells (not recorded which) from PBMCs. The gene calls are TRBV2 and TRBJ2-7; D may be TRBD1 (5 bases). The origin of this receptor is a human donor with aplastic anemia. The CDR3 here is CASSGLGQGSDEQYV. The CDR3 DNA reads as TGTGCCAGCAGTGGGTTAGGGCAGGGTTCTGACGAGCAGTACGTC.